The clone carrying this TCR beta chain has just one count. The CDR3 consists of 14 residues. The V end lost 2 bases, the J end lost 1 base, and 8 bases lay between the germline ends. Germline lookup yields CDR1 SGHRS and CDR2 YFSETQ. The sample is drawn from a study of blood T cell repertoires in COVID-19. For the study at large: COVID-19 samples from acute and convalescent phases originated in the United States, Italy and Spain. PBMCs, B-cell-depleted T cells, or T cells were the source of the cDNA or gDNA that made up the material.

Original processing notes: Using reference gene primer amplification, nucleated cell counts were estimated. Sequencing used immunoSEQ multiplex PCR; TCRdb keeps in-frame clones, though not all of them. The V and J calls and the clone size are those of that table, but D and trimming were determined from the DNA. The table shows 150,000 to 200,000 clones, with around nine tenths occurring only once. The rearrangement uses TRBV5-1 and TRBJ2-3, with D possibly matching TRBD2 (6 bases). Sequenced sample: peripheral blood. This clonotype was sampled from a human donor in a cohort sampled during active COVID-19. The chain's CDR3 is CASSFSSGTDTQYF. Here the CDR3 DNA reads TGCGCCAGCAGCTTTTCTAGCGGCACAGATACGCAGTATTTT.